This section outlines one T cell receptor beta chain sequence together with its context. As yet, its antigen is unknown. In contrast to the negatively isolated CD8+ and CD4+ T cells, TEMRA cells were FACS-enriched. With random hexamers, 0.5 to 1 ug RNA was reverse transcribed. An immunoSEQ multiplex PCR generated amplified TCR beta CDR3 products spanning 54 Vbeta and 13 Jbeta. MiXCR was run by TCRdb on the immunoSEQ multiplex PCR reads, yielding one entry per CDR3 protein. The sample has around 100,000 distinct CDR3 sequences, roughly 96% seen once. This sample stems from a study of CD8 T cells in Susac syndrome. Whole-study context: When blood was drawn, patients with Susac syndrome were on intravenous immunoglobulin alone, on corticosteroids, or therapy-naive. Study-level points and caveats: As the study acknowledged, the number of individuals in its TCR sequencing and HLA analysis was relatively small.

This CDR3 contains 13 residues. The germline V gene has CDR1 WNHNN and CDR2 SYGVQD (reference sequence). V gave up 2 bases and J gave up 6 bases, with 11 bases separating them. Input material: CD8+ T cells from PBMCs. The chain joins TRBV10-1 to TRBJ2-7; no definite D call. The clonotype was recovered from a human donor with Susac syndrome. Here the CDR3 DNA reads TGCGCCAGCAGTGAGAAGTGGACGACCGAGCAGTACTTC. This encodes CASSEKWTTEQYF.